This is a list of T cell receptor delta chains from one sample in a study of Vδ1+ human thymocytes. TCRdb fed the multiplex PCR reads to CATT. The table includes 45,000 to 60,000 delta-chain clones, around 15% detected once. The sample taken for sequencing was Vdelta1+ gamma-delta thymocytes from the thymus. These receptors all stem from a boy in the first two years of life who had congenital heart surgery. Both conserved end residues are part of each CDR3. The order of the fields is D gene, clone size, V gene, J gene, CDR3 protein, CDR3 DNA. D genes are given only for firm matches. A row's size may be missing; if present it is once, few, many or a size class.

d_gene: TRDD3; abundance: -; v_gene: TRDV1; j_gene: TRDJ1; CDR3aa: CALGELNCGLTGGQGDYTDKLIF; CDR3nt: TGTGCTCTTGGGGAACTAAACTGTGGGTTGACTGGGGGACAAGGGGACTACACCGATAAACTCATCTTT
d_gene: TRDD3; abundance: few; v_gene: TRDV1; j_gene: TRDJ1; CDR3aa: CALGELHPFRYWGIMKLVKLIF; CDR3nt: TGTGCTCTTGGGGAACTCCATCCCTTCCGCTACTGGGGGATAATGAAACTCGTAAAACTCATCTTT
d_gene: -; abundance: few; v_gene: TRDV1; j_gene: TRDJ1; CDR3aa: CALGELDLPTLGDRGKLIF; CDR3nt: TGTGCTCTTGGGGAACTGGACCTTCCTACACTGGGGGATCGGGGGAAACTCATCTTT
d_gene: TRDD3; abundance: -; v_gene: TRDV1; j_gene: TRDJ1; CDR3aa: CALGEFNSHWGIRVVDKLIF; CDR3nt: TGTGCTCTTGGGGAATTCAACTCTCACTGGGGGATACGCGTGGTCGATAAACTCATCTTT
d_gene: TRDD1; abundance: few; v_gene: TRDV1; j_gene: TRDJ1; CDR3aa: CALGELRYQIVLGTCDKLIF; CDR3nt: TGTGCTCTTGGGGAGCTTCGCTACCAAATAGTCCTTGGGACGTGCGATAAACTCATCTTT
d_gene: -; abundance: -; v_gene: TRDV1; j_gene: TRDJ1; CDR3aa: CALGEPTPFLRWGIRSDKLIF; CDR3nt: TGTGCTCTTGGGGAACCAACACCTTTCCTACGGTGGGGGATTAGATCCGATAAACTCATCTTT
d_gene: TRDD3; abundance: many; v_gene: TRAV29/DV5; j_gene: TRDJ1; CDR3aa: CAASLPCTGGYTYTDKLIF; CDR3nt: TGTGCAGCAAGCCTTCCTTGTACTGGGGGATACACGTACACCGATAAACTCATCTTT
d_gene: -; abundance: few; v_gene: TRDV1; j_gene: TRDJ1; CDR3aa: CALGGTFLPTVGAMGDPYTDKLIF; CDR3nt: TGTGCCCTTGGGGGCACCTTCCTACCTACGGTGGGGGCCATGGGGGATCCGTACACCGATAAACTCATCTTT
d_gene: TRDD3; abundance: -; v_gene: TRDV1; j_gene: TRDJ1; CDR3aa: CALGAPVGVWGKNTDKLIF; CDR3nt: TGTGCTCTTGGGGCCCCTGTCGGAGTCTGGGGGAAAAACACCGATAAACTCATCTTT
d_gene: TRDD3; abundance: -; v_gene: TRDV1; j_gene: TRDJ1; CDR3aa: CALGEPPSSYWGTNTDKLIF; CDR3nt: TGTGCTCTTGGGGAACCCCCCTCTTCGTACTGGGGGACCAACACCGATAAACTCATCTTT
d_gene: TRDD3; abundance: -; v_gene: TRDV1; j_gene: TRDJ1; CDR3aa: CALGEKSPEGIRCTQYTDKLIF; CDR3nt: TGTGCTCTTGGGGAAAAATCCCCAGAGGGGATACGTTGTACTCAATACACCGATAAACTCATCTTT
d_gene: -; abundance: -; v_gene: TRDV1; j_gene: TRDJ1; CDR3aa: CALGERRPPTPPQLADKLIF; CDR3nt: TGTGCTCTTGGGGAACGTCGCCCCCCTACGCCTCCACAACTGGCCGATAAACTCATCTTT
d_gene: TRDD3; abundance: few; v_gene: TRDV1; j_gene: TRDJ1; CDR3aa: CALGERMYVGDMTDKLIF; CDR3nt: TGTGCTCTTGGGGAACGTATGTACGTTGGGGATATGACCGATAAACTCATCTTT
d_gene: -; abundance: -; v_gene: TRDV1; j_gene: TRDJ1; CDR3aa: CALGEHILQALDPYTDKLIF; CDR3nt: TGTGCTCTTGGGGAACACATTCTACAAGCACTGGACCCGTACACCGATAAACTCATCTTT
d_gene: -; abundance: -; v_gene: TRDV1; j_gene: TRDJ1; CDR3aa: CALGESPPPKQTGTDKLIF; CDR3nt: TGTGCTCTTGGGGAAAGTCCCCCCCCTAAGCAGACGGGGACCGATAAACTCATCTTT
d_gene: TRDD3; abundance: -; v_gene: TRDV1; j_gene: TRDJ1; CDR3aa: CALGELPTRGISYTDKLIF; CDR3nt: TGTGCTCTTGGGGAACTCCCTACCCGGGGGATTTCGTACACCGATAAACTCATCTTT
d_gene: TRDD3; abundance: -; v_gene: TRDV1; j_gene: TRDJ1; CDR3aa: CALGESGVLGDNESDKLIF; CDR3nt: TGTGCTCTTGGGGAAAGTGGAGTACTGGGGGATAATGAGAGCGATAAACTCATCTTT
d_gene: TRDD3; abundance: few; v_gene: TRDV1; j_gene: TRDJ1; CDR3aa: CAQAKCTRDWGIRYTDKLIF; CDR3nt: TGTGCTCAAGCGAAGTGTACCCGGGACTGGGGGATACGGTACACCGATAAACTCATCTTT
d_gene: TRDD3; abundance: few; v_gene: TRDV1; j_gene: TRDJ1; CDR3aa: CALGELNLLGDTNKLIF; CDR3nt: TGTGCTCTTGGGGAACTTAACCTTCTGGGGGATACGAATAAACTCATCTTT
d_gene: -; abundance: few; v_gene: TRDV1; j_gene: TRDJ1; CDR3aa: CALGELKKFSFVPTDKLIF; CDR3nt: TGTGCTCTTGGGGAACTAAAAAAGTTCTCATTTGTACCCACCGATAAACTCATCTTT
d_gene: TRDD3; abundance: few; v_gene: TRDV1; j_gene: TRDJ1; CDR3aa: CALGEHWGIRYTDKLIF; CDR3nt: TGTGCTCTTGGGGAACACTGGGGGATACGATACACCGATAAACTCATCTTT
d_gene: TRDD3; abundance: -; v_gene: TRDV1; j_gene: TRDJ1; CDR3aa: CALGEKYWGIETDKLIF; CDR3nt: TGTGCTCTTGGGGAAAAGTACTGGGGGATTGAAACCGATAAACTCATCTTT
d_gene: TRDD3; abundance: few; v_gene: TRDV1; j_gene: TRDJ1; CDR3aa: CALGEGTTLGDGTDKLIF; CDR3nt: TGTGCTCTTGGGGAAGGTACGACACTGGGGGACGGCACCGATAAACTCATCTTT
d_gene: -; abundance: -; v_gene: TRDV2; j_gene: TRDJ1; CDR3aa: CACDTEEIRYTDKLIF; CDR3nt: TGTGCCTGTGACACCGAGGAGATACGGTACACCGATAAACTCATCTTT
d_gene: TRDD3; abundance: once; v_gene: TRDV1; j_gene: TRDJ1; CDR3aa: CALGQPSLYWGQMVDKLIF; CDR3nt: TGTGCTCTTGGGCAACCATCCCTTTACTGGGGCCAAATGGTCGATAAACTCATCTTT
d_gene: TRDD3; abundance: -; v_gene: TRDV1; j_gene: TRDJ1; CDR3aa: CALGEGLRWGIPYTDKLIF; CDR3nt: TGTGCTCTTGGGGAAGGGCTCCGTTGGGGGATACCCTACACCGATAAACTCATCTTT
d_gene: -; abundance: few; v_gene: TRDV1; j_gene: TRDJ1; CDR3aa: CALGEAGGKLIF; CDR3nt: TGTGCTCTTGGGGAAGCGGGGGGGAAACTCATCTTT
d_gene: TRDD3; abundance: -; v_gene: TRDV1; j_gene: TRDJ1; CDR3aa: CALGDHPLRWWGMFVDKLIF; CDR3nt: TGTGCTCTTGGGGACCACCCGCTACGTTGGTGGGGGATGTTCGTCGATAAACTCATCTTT
d_gene: -; abundance: -; v_gene: TRDV1; j_gene: TRDJ1; CDR3aa: CALGELVPTGWGNEDTDKLIF; CDR3nt: TGTGCTCTTGGGGAACTAGTTCCTACGGGCTGGGGGAACGAGGACACCGATAAACTCATCTTT
d_gene: -; abundance: few; v_gene: TRDV1; j_gene: TRDJ1; CDR3aa: CALGIPTDWEYTDKLIF; CDR3nt: TGTGCTCTTGGGATTCCTACGGACTGGGAGTACACCGATAAACTCATCTTT
d_gene: -; abundance: -; v_gene: TRDV2; j_gene: TRDJ1; CDR3aa: CACDFKLIF; CDR3nt: TGTGCCTGTGACTTTAAACTCATCTTT
d_gene: TRDD3; abundance: -; v_gene: TRDV1; j_gene: TRDJ1; CDR3aa: CALGELVKGDWGIRDKLIF; CDR3nt: TGTGCTCTTGGGGAACTGGTCAAGGGGGACTGGGGGATACGAGATAAACTCATCTTT
d_gene: -; abundance: -; v_gene: TRAV29/DV5; j_gene: TRDJ1; CDR3aa: CAARILPSNGGSHGDTDKLIF; CDR3nt: TGTGCAGCAAGGATCCTTCCTAGCAATGGGGGATCCCATGGGGACACCGATAAACTCATCTTT
d_gene: TRDD3; abundance: -; v_gene: TRDV1; j_gene: TRDJ1; CDR3aa: CALGEFKPYWGIGTDKLIF; CDR3nt: TGTGCTCTTGGGGAATTCAAACCGTACTGGGGGATAGGCACCGATAAACTCATCTTT
d_gene: TRDD3; abundance: few; v_gene: TRDV1; j_gene: TRDJ1; CDR3aa: CALGELTPTGGYFYTDKLIF; CDR3nt: TGTGCTCTTGGGGAACTAACCCCTACTGGGGGATATTTTTACACCGATAAACTCATCTTT
d_gene: TRDD2; abundance: few; v_gene: TRDV1; j_gene: TRDJ1; CDR3aa: CALGDAPPRAFPTPSDKLIF; CDR3nt: TGTGCTCTTGGGGATGCCCCACCCCGGGCATTTCCTACGCCTTCCGATAAACTCATCTTT
d_gene: TRDD3; abundance: few; v_gene: TRDV1; j_gene: TRDJ1; CDR3aa: CALGEFPFPLWVGDPKLIF; CDR3nt: TGTGCTCTTGGGGAATTCCCGTTCCCGCTTTGGGTGGGGGACCCCAAACTCATCTTT
d_gene: TRDD3; abundance: few; v_gene: TRDV1; j_gene: TRDJ2; CDR3aa: CALGTSFDTGGPALTAQLFF; CDR3nt: TGTGCTCTTGGGACTTCCTTCGATACTGGGGGGCCGGCTTTGACAGCACAACTCTTCTTT
d_gene: TRDD3; abundance: few; v_gene: TRDV1; j_gene: TRDJ1; CDR3aa: CALGEGRRDWGTSVCTDKLIF; CDR3nt: TGTGCTCTTGGGGAAGGTAGGAGGGACTGGGGGACTTCAGTGTGCACCGATAAACTCATCTTT
d_gene: -; abundance: few; v_gene: TRDV2; j_gene: TRDJ2; CDR3aa: CACDQFPNRLFALTAQLFF; CDR3nt: TGTGCCTGTGATCAATTTCCCAACCGACTATTCGCTTTGACAGCACAACTCTTCTTT
d_gene: -; abundance: -; v_gene: TRDV1; j_gene: TRDJ1; CDR3aa: CALGELLPTLLGDLYTDKLIF; CDR3nt: TGTGCTCTTGGGGAACTCCTTCCTACATTACTGGGGGATCTGTACACCGATAAACTCATCTTT
d_gene: TRDD3; abundance: -; v_gene: TRDV1; j_gene: TRDJ1; CDR3aa: CALGDLTLQTYWGIHTDKLIF; CDR3nt: TGTGCTCTTGGGGATCTCACTTTACAAACGTACTGGGGGATACACACCGATAAACTCATCTTT
d_gene: TRDD3; abundance: -; v_gene: TRDV1; j_gene: TRDJ1; CDR3aa: CALGEHHFLLLGIRADKLIF; CDR3nt: TGTGCTCTTGGGGAACACCACTTCCTTCTACTGGGGATACGGGCCGATAAACTCATCTTT
d_gene: -; abundance: few; v_gene: TRDV1; j_gene: TRDJ1; CDR3aa: CALGDPTPSQMAYTDKLIF; CDR3nt: TGTGCTCTTGGGGATCCTACGCCTTCTCAGATGGCGTACACCGATAAACTCATCTTT